This T cell receptor beta chain was recorded in a study of T-cell reconstitution after alpha-beta-depleted transplantation in children. This clonotype was seen a few times. Construction of the TCRbeta library involved unique molecular identifiers. A single record per CDR3 protein comes from TCRdb applying MiXCR to the PCR reads. The data contain about 540,000 distinct CDR3 sequences, about 16% of them singletons. Germline V gene data show CDR1 as DFQATT and CDR2 as SNEGSKA (reference sequence). The CDR3 runs 15 residues. V was clipped by 3 bases and J by 2 bases; unmatched bases: 4. The receptor was derived from a human donor who donated a stem cell graft to a child with acute lymphoblastic leukemia. This chain uses TRBV20-1 with TRBJ2-1; TRBD2 aligns across 10 bases. The sequenced sample was PBMCs from the stem cell graft donor, obtained from the stem cell graft. CDR3 residues: CSARSGRAPYNEQFF. The DNA of the CDR3 is TGCAGTGCTAGGAGCGGGAGGGCCCCCTACAATGAGCAGTTCTTC.